This entry describes one T cell receptor (beta chain). No antigen is known for it. Base-call qualities are not available, and no considerably larger clone is one nucleotide away. This sample is part of a study of cytomegalovirus exposure and HLA in healthy donors (dated by TCRdb to between 2016 and 2019). Regarding the research as a whole: In an earlier analysis of 587 of the donors, around 290 Gb of sequence data and some 100 million unique TCR beta sequences from about 179 million T cells were reported. About 310 gigabases of sequencing data and approximately 84 million unique TCR sequences were included in an early release covering 550 to 800 HLA-typed donors. Among the approximately 400 genotyped donors, under 90% belonged to the genetic ancestry cluster associated with self-reported Caucasian donors. The study was designed to test whether signatures of past pathogen exposure could be identified by cataloging public T cell receptors. The T cell repertoires of 670 or so subjects were profiled by immunosequencing and related to cytomegalovirus serostatus. Besides the first cohort of roughly 660 subjects, a separate validation cohort made up of over a hundred different subjects was used. To predict cytomegalovirus infection status, the study combined high-throughput TCR immunosequencing, statistical association of individual TCRs with disease status, and machine learning. In a later analysis, previously published TCR beta repertoires from 550 to 700 donors were re-analyzed and high-resolution HLA genotyping was added so that TCR occurrence patterns could be studied. Rather than using new phenotypic data, the later analysis identified candidate immune exposures from TCR beta sequences and from how often those sequences occurred across donors. To decide whether each TCR beta V gene segment behaved as functional or pseudogenic, an earlier analysis of some 600 of the donors relied on high-throughput TCR beta sequencing. Donor age, sex, ethnicity and CMV serostatus were compiled together with the repertoire data. Genome-wide SNP genotypes for about 60% of the roughly 670 donors were used in a later genetic analysis, which treated that subset as a discovery cohort. All discovery cohort repertoires had been generated on a single sequencing platform. HLA typing covered class I and class II loci at four-digit resolution. Typing coverage varied by locus: roughly 629-630 donors for A, B, C, DRB1 and DQB1; roughly 500 for DQA1; approximately 610 for DPA1; 450 to 480 for DPB1. Because of strong linkage in the cohort, roughly five DR-DQ haplotypes were treated as single units for association and clustering. On average, roughly 200,000 unique TCR beta nucleotide sequences were sequenced per donor among roughly 430 genotyped donors of the cohort, with approximately 18% of those sequences being non-productive.

Study-wide conclusions, independent of this receptor: A group of highly shared sequence variants was considered likely to be a technical artifact of the sequencing pipeline. Presence/absence analyses assumed roughly uniform sequencing depth across donors, an assumption that may not hold. Linkage disequilibrium might explain the correlated functional status among segregating V segments, but an unknown experimental factor could not be excluded. The earlier analysis of 587 of the donors excluded about 16 rarely observed V segments, including chromosome 9 orphons, because counts were too low. Broadly in line with IMGT annotations, most TCR beta V segments showed up in productive rearrangements about 90% or about 30% of the time in an earlier analysis of several hundred of the donors. In both the original and validation cohorts, the classifier was reported to diagnose cytomegalovirus status with high specificity and sensitivity. Some IMGT-functional V segments, including TRBV6-2 and TRBV6-3, could not be told apart with the 87-base-pair reads, so those segments were excluded. For the cohort, immune exposure information was limited to CMV serostatus. According to a later analysis, parvovirus B19, influenza, CMV and Epstein-Barr virus appeared linked to several top co-occurrence clusters. Assigning TCR associations to individual alleles was difficult when HLA alleles, especially DR and DQ, strongly co-occurred. Most CMV-associated TCR beta chains appeared to be HLA-restricted in a later analysis, and the HLA associations seemed to be driven largely by CMV exposure. In a later analysis, the rate of TCR association differed among HLA loci, with DRB1 alleles having the most associated TCRs and HLA-C alleles having the fewest. A further reported finding was that TCR beta sequences accurately predicted the HLA-A and HLA-B alleles for most subjects in the first cohort. At a false discovery rate of 0.05, a later analysis linked 16,000 or so TCR beta sequences to specific HLA alleles. The study gave a list of more than 150 TCR beta chains associated with cytomegalovirus. Compared with the roughly 600-donor mean, donors in an Asian-associated ancestry cluster had fewer N-insertions in productive TCRs, according to a later genetic analysis. V-gene and J-gene trimming of TCR beta chains was associated with a missense DCLRE1C variant in a later genetic analysis, and the association was replicated in an independent cohort. Only TCR beta chains were sequenced in this cohort, and the absence of alpha or paired-chain data limited detectable features. While some public TCRs were present in many individuals, most TCR sequences turned up only very rarely across donors. In a later analysis, HLA-associated TCR beta chains were found to be more clonally expanded and to have lower generation probabilities than equally common non-associated chains. It was suggested by the authors that the approach could potentially be generalized to other disease states and immunological phenotypes. In vitro tests confirmed that three of the cytomegalovirus-associated TCR beta chains recognize cytomegalovirus antigens. HLA typing was unavailable for some donors at each locus, so association tests used only the typed subset.

The CDR3 spans 15 residues, from the cysteine through the phenylalanine. The sequence is cut down to CDR3 DNA, 45 bases in frame from base 1. CDR1 and CDR2 (MGHRA, YSYEKL) derive from the germline V gene. The V end loses 0 bases and the J end loses 4 bases, and a stretch of 12 bases separates them. In total, fewer than 750 healthy bone marrow donors made up the cohort. At the time of sampling, every cohort member was nominally healthy, though immune exposures that went unrecorded were likely present. The donor tested CMV seronegative, placing the donor among the roughly 340 seronegative members of the cohort. Every donor gave a peripheral blood sample, and the peripheral blood mononuclear cells from that sample were used for TCR beta sequencing. Genomic DNA extraction from the blood cell samples was performed with the Qiagen DNeasy Blood Extraction Kit. The library was generated by the immunoSEQ multiplex PCR assay. The multiplex PCR relied on a mix of 60 forward primers for TCR Vbeta segments and 13 reverse primers for TCR Jbeta segments. Amplification of the CDR3 region of rearranged TCR beta genes was performed with a multiplex PCR assay on genomic DNA. On the Illumina HiSeq System, the amplified TCR beta libraries were sequenced as 87-base-pair reads. As for the authors' bioinformatics: A later analysis tallied 75 million to 85 million unique TCR beta chains across the 610 or so repertoires, and approximately 12 million of those chains were shared by two or more donors. A nearest-neighbor algorithm error-corrected the raw reads and collapsed the reads into unique sequences, merging closely related sequences to remove PCR and sequencing errors. CDR3 sequences were aligned to IMGT reference sequences to assign V, D and J gene segments. For a sequence to be retained, a match of at least six nucleotides to both a V gene segment and a J gene segment was required. Rearrangements were called productive when the CDR3 lacked stop codons and stayed in frame with V and J; all others were non-productive. CDR3 was defined by IMGT convention, running from the second conserved V-encoded cysteine to the conserved J-encoded phenylalanine. The earlier analysis of a few hundred of the donors excluded sequences that lacked an unambiguous match to a single V gene segment. An earlier analysis of several hundred of the donors called V segments functional above 56.7% productive rearrangements and segregating when the between-donor standard deviation exceeded 5%. A statistical classification framework was built for diagnosing cytomegalovirus status from the catalog of TCR beta chain sequences. A later analysis assigned V and J genes by comparing TCR nucleotide sequences with IMGT/GENE-DB human TR gene sequences. A later analysis assigned CDR3 sequences and most-parsimonious VDJ recombination scenarios with the TCRdist pipeline. In a later analysis, each TCR beta chain was defined by its CDR3 amino acid sequence together with its V-gene family, and reads lacking a unique V-gene family were excluded. In a later analysis, 500 to 700 highly shared, low-generation-probability nucleotide sequences were removed to address suspected cross-contamination and a sequencing artifact. In a later analysis, a clonal expansion index was calculated for each public chain from normalized within-repertoire ranks of inferred template counts. Generation probabilities in a later analysis came from a VDJ recombination model fitted to out-of-frame rearrangements, and those results were checked against IGoR. A later analysis scored TCR-TCR, TCR-HLA and TCR-CMV co-occurrence with hypergeometric tests, applying a repertoire-size bias correction to TCR pairs. False discovery rates were estimated in a later analysis by permuting HLA or CMV assignments 20 times. In a later analysis, co-occurring TCRs were grouped using DBSCAN, with TCRdist sequence similarity added in when clustering inside HLA-allele-positive subsets. Co-occurrence clustering excluded repertoires with fewer than 30,000 or more than 120,000 public chains, plus five with anomalous nucleotide sharing. What TCRdb holds here is the immuneACCESS table cut down to in-frame rearrangements. Part of the clones is not present; checked against another copy, under half of the missing clones reflect an unresolved V gene, and the others are unexplained. V, J and clone size are taken as reported in that table, and D and trimming were inferred from the DNA itself. This sample holds some 120,000 clones; roughly 80% were observed only once. The top ten clones comprise about 3.4% of the sample.

Here the chain combines TRBV4-1 and TRBJ2-5, with no confident D gene call. This TCR was sampled from a man aged 30-40 years in good health and CMV-seronegative. The source material was PBMCs. CDR3 region: CASSQDPTLPETQYF. The DNA sequence reads TGCGCCAGCAGCCAAGATCCGACACTGCCAGAGACCCAGTACTTC.